Each of the 2 T cell receptor beta chains below was sequenced from the same sample in a study of OX40 agonist ivuxolimab in advanced cancers. Clones were sequenced by immunoSEQ multiplex PCR, and TCRdb holds only the in-frame ones, with some missing. The table lists about 92,000 clones, 90% to 95% of them singletons, with roughly 0.31% in the top ten. Here the sequenced sample was CD4+ or CD8+ T cells sorted from blood, taken in a trial of the OX40 agonist ivuxolimab. The receptors shown here come from an adult with an advanced solid tumor such as melanoma, head and neck, liver or kidney cancer.

The chain joins TRBV10-3 to TRBJ2-6; the D gene is possibly TRBD1 (6 bases). The CDR3 covers 17 residues. Germline V gives CDR1 ENHRY, CDR2 SYGVKD. V lost 6 bases and J lost 2, with 17 bases in between. CDR3 loop: CAIRPTGNVAGANVLTF. The CDR3 DNA sequence: TGTGCCATCAGACCAACAGGGAATGTAGCTGGGGCCAACGTCCTGACTTTC.

The V gene is TRBV7-2, the J gene TRBJ1-3, with TRBD1 matching over 8 bases. The CDR3 has 15 residues. Germline trimming cut 4 bases from V and 1 base from J; bases unmatched to any gene: 3. Per the germline V gene, CDR1 is SGHTA and CDR2 is FQGNSA. In DNA form, the CDR3 reads TGTGCCAGCAGCTCAGGGGGCCTTTCTGGAAACACCATATATTTT. Its protein product is CASSSGGLSGNTIYF.